A single TCR beta chain is shown here with its context. Its antigen is not identified. The data belong to a study of T cells in Graves' hyperthyroidism and ophthalmopathy. Study-level results: The model's output predicted ophthalmopathy at a median of around 7 months prior to onset. Stable hyperthyroidism was separated from ophthalmopathy by a model based on 13 V-J features.

RNA transcripts provided the source from which TCR beta CDR3 regions were amplified. An initial round of RT-PCR targeting the TCR CDR3 relied on the HTBI primer set. TCRdb re-analysed the multiplex PCR reads in MiXCR, keeping a single row per CDR3 protein. This sample has 550,000 to 700,000 distinct CDR3 sequences, with approximately 15% found just once. Germline CDR1 and CDR2: MDHEN and SYDVKM. The CDR3 is 16 amino acids. Trimming pared 6 bases from V and 2 bases from J, leaving 14 bases between. Diagnostic decisions used clinical symptoms, serum thyroxine and TRAb, thyroid ultrasound and orbital computed tomography.

Input material: blood. The chain uses TRBV28 and TRBJ2-6, with D unresolved. This receptor was taken from a woman aged 40 to 55 with Graves' ophthalmopathy. The CDR3 DNA reads as TGTGCCAGCAGGGTACCCAAGGGCGCTGGGGCCAACGTCCTGACTTTC. Protein: CASRVPKGAGANVLTF.